Following are 10 T cell receptor beta chains from one sample sequenced in a study of cytomegalovirus exposure and HLA in healthy donors. PCR employed 60 Vbeta and 13 Jbeta primers. Clones were sequenced by immunoSEQ multiplex PCR, and TCRdb holds only the in-frame ones, with some missing. Of over 100,000 clones in the sample, under 85% were seen once. Sample: PBMCs. These receptors were collected from a woman aged 45-59 years in good health and CMV-seropositive.

This clone was found a few times. A read error may produce the germline difference seen at one junction end. The chain is built from TRBV7-7 and TRBJ2-3; 9 bases align to TRBD2. Per germline, CDR1 SSHAT and CDR2 FNYEAQ (reference sequence). The CDR3 has 17 residues. The DNA of the CDR3 is TGTGCTAGCAGCCCGATAAAGGCGGGGGGGTTAACAGATACGCAGTATTTT. As protein: CASSPIKAGGLTDTQYF.

In this sample, this clone turned up once. The junction departs from the called germline gene at one end, perhaps through a read error. The chain couples TRBV28 to TRBJ2-6, with D perhaps TRBD1 (5 bases). CDR3 length: 15 amino acids. The V gene's germline CDR1 is MDHEN and CDR2 SYDVKM. DNA of the CDR3: TGTGCCAGCAGTTCAGGGAACAGTGGGGCCAACGGCCTGACTTTC. Translation: CASSSGNSGANGLTF.

V usage is TRBV12-1 and J usage is TRBJ2-2; the listed D gene, TRBD2, was not tested against the DNA. TRBV12-1 represents a pseudogene. The CDR3 covers 18 residues. The CDR3 loop reads CASSFGVAGGLNTGELFF. CDR3 nucleotides: TGTGCCAGCAGCTTTGGTGTAGCGGGGGGTTTGAACACCGGGGAGCTGTTTTTT.

The chain recombines TRBV5-5 with TRBJ1-1; no clear D gene. V lost 4 bases to trimming and J lost 2 bases, with 9 bases between them. Germline V CDR1 and CDR2: SGHKS, YYEKEE (reference sequence). CDR3 size: 13 residues. The CDR3 DNA reads TGTGCCAGCAGCCTGCAAAGCAACACTGAAGCTTTCTTT. It is translated as CASSLQSNTEAFF.

This chain connects TRBV5-1 to TRBJ2-3; TRBD1 agrees at 8 bases. Trimming took 7 bases from V and 0 from J; bases not matched to a gene: 7. The CDR3 runs to 15 residues. CDR1 and CDR2 from the germline V gene are SGHRS and YFSETQ. The CDR3 coding sequence is TGCGCCAGCTCCCCAGGGGGCACAAGCACAGATACGCAGTATTTT. Residues: CASSPGGTSTDTQYF.

This clone has a handful of counts. The rearrangement links TRBV7-9 to TRBJ2-2; 15 bases are shared with TRBD2. The germline gives CDR1 SEHNR, CDR2 FQNEAQ (reference sequence). CDR3 length equals 17 residues. The V and J ends lost 5 bases and 6 bases, in that order; junction bases with no gene match: 7. Here the CDR3 reads CASSAKGTSGRPGELFF. CDR3 in DNA: TGTGCCAGCAGCGCCAAGGGGACTAGCGGGAGGCCCGGGGAGCTGTTTTTT.

The chain employs TRBV7-8 and TRBJ2-3; 7 nucleotides match TRBD2. The CDR3 runs 15 residues. Trimming cost V 4 bases and J 3 bases; bases outside gene matches: 7. CDR1 and CDR2 from the germline V gene are SGHVS and FQNEAQ. The CDR3 loop reads CASSSRTSGTDTQYF. DNA for the CDR3: TGTGCCAGCAGCTCCCGGACTAGTGGTACAGATACGCAGTATTTT.

As to this clone: The junction departs from germline at one end; a sequencing error may be responsible. This chain uses TRBV7-9 with TRBJ2-6; 12 bases are shared with TRBD2. Looked up from germline, CDR1 is SEHNR and CDR2 is FQNEAQ (reference sequence). The CDR3 extends over 18 amino acids. DNA of the CDR3: TGTGCCAGCAGCTTAGTATGGACTAGCGGGACTGGGGCCAACGGCCTGACTTTC. It yields the protein CASSLVWTSGTGANGLTF.

The chain carries TRBV7-2 and TRBJ2-3, with D perhaps TRBD2 (7 bases). The CDR3 spans 15 residues. V lost 6 bases, J lost 6 bases, and 19 bases lay in between. Germline V gene data show CDR1 as SGHTA and CDR2 as FQGNSA. The CDR3 DNA follows: TGTGCCAGCAGTCGTCGGGCCCGGGGGGCGGATACGCAGTATTTT. Residues: CASSRRARGADTQYF.

The chain has TRBV9 and TRBJ1-4; TRBD1 might be the D (5 bases). Trimming removed 3 bases at V and 0 bases at J, with 15 bases between. CDR3 length equals 17 residues. Germline-derived CDR1 and CDR2 are SGDLS and YYNGEE. CDR3 sequence (DNA): TGTGCCAGCAGCGGGGGGGAGGGGAGTGCAACTAATGAAAAACTGTTTTTT. This encodes CASSGGEGSATNEKLFF.